This T cell receptor (beta chain) emerged from a study of cytomegalovirus exposure and HLA in healthy donors. At the level of the study: Out of roughly 170 million T cells, an earlier analysis found about 100 million unique TCR beta sequences in total.

About this clone itself: The antigen is undetermined.

Study-wide results and caveats: Roughly even sequencing depth across donors was the assumption behind the presence/absence analyses. Analyzed later, association rates of TCRs varied across HLA loci, with DRB1 most and HLA-C fewest. The authors enumerated over 150 TCR beta chains as linked to cytomegalovirus.

PCR primers comprised 60 Vbeta and 13 Jbeta primers. Data came from immunoSEQ multiplex PCR; TCRdb stores just in-frame clones and leaves some out. The sample has 150,000 to 200,000 clones, approximately 84% seen once. What was sequenced was PBMCs. This sequence originates from a girl aged 10 to 17 in good health and CMV-seropositive.

CDR3 coding DNA: TGTGCCAGCAGAAAACAGGGTTTTGACACTGAAGCTTTCTTT. This sequence encodes CASRKQGFDTEAFF. The chain carries TRBV6-4 and TRBJ1-1; D is perhaps TRBD1 (6 bases). Germline V CDR1 and CDR2: MRHNA, SNTAGT. Trimming took off 6 bases at V and 3 bases at J, with 14 bases between the two ends. CDR3 size: 14 residues.